This T cell receptor (beta chain) was sequenced in a study of cytomegalovirus exposure and HLA in healthy donors. Comment on this clone: Its specificity is not known.

General observations from the study: The Asian-associated ancestry cluster reportedly had fewer N-insertions than the approximately 700-donor mean in a later analysis. A missense DCLRE1C variant was associated with V- and J-gene trimming of TCR beta chains in a later analysis, and an independent cohort replicated the association. By a later analysis, the bulk of CMV-associated TCR beta chains appeared HLA-restricted. Researchers reported in a later analysis that common viral pathogens appeared linked to several top clusters.

Primers for the PCR totalled 60 Vbeta and 13 Jbeta. Assay used: immunoSEQ multiplex PCR; TCRdb lists only in-frame clones, some missing. Here the sample spans 250,000 or so clones, 85% to 90% being singletons. Sequencing was done on a sample of PBMCs. The sequence came from a human donor in good health.

CDR3 sequence reads: CASSQGPGYAYEQYF. For the CDR3, the DNA is TGCGCCAGCAGCCAAGGCCCAGGGTATGCCTACGAGCAGTACTTC. The chain employs TRBV4-1 and TRBJ2-7, with a possible D match to TRBD1 (5 bases). CDR3 length equals 15 residues. The germline gives CDR1 MGHRA, CDR2 YSYEKL. The V end was cut by 1 base, the J end by 2 bases, with 12 bases between.